This TCR beta chain came from a study of shared clonotypes between healthy human individuals. The study's findings and limits: Only a few donors were included, so the genetic and exposure-history diversity represented was limited. Clonotypes which were not shared had lower generation probabilities than clonotypes that all four donors shared. How much donors shared clonotypes was expected to be affected by sequencing depth.

Clones were sequenced by immunoSEQ multiplex PCR, and TCRdb holds only the in-frame ones, with some missing. The table records 2 million to 2.5 million clones, roughly 90% of them present only once. Donors were Caucasian adults residing in Nashville, Tennessee, USA. This clone was observed a single time. What it recognizes is unknown. The CDR3 has 10 residues. Germline CDR1 reads MDHEN; CDR2 reads SYDVKM. V was shortened by 6 bases and J by 10 bases, with 7 bases between the two germline ends. The sequence derives from a man between 18 and 29 years old in good health. Some clones in this sample may be carry-over from other donors' samples. The chain uses TRBV28 and TRBJ2-1; D gene uncertain. Sequencing used naive CD4+ T cells from PBMCs. Subset denoted: CD45RA+ positively selected. In nucleotides, the CDR3 is TGTGCCAGCAGCGACCACGAGCAGTTCTTC. Protein: CASSDHEQFF.